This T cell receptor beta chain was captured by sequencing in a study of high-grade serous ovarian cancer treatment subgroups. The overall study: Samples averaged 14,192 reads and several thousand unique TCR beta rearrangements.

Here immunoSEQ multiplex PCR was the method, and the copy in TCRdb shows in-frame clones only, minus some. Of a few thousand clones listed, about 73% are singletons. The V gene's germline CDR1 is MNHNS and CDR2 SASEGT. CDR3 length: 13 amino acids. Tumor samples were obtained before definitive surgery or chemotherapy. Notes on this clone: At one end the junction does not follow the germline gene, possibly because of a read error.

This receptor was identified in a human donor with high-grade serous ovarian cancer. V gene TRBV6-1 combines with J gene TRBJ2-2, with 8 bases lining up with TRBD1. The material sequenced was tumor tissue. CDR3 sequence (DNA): TGTGCCAGCCGGACAGGGAACGCCGGGGAGCTGTTTTTT. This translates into CASRTGNAGELFF.